The 27 T cell receptor beta chains below come from one sample, sequenced in a study of T cell changes during pregnancy in multiple sclerosis. Data came from immunoSEQ multiplex PCR; TCRdb stores just in-frame clones and leaves some out. Of more than 80,000 clones in the sample, more than 85% were seen once. The sample consisted of peripheral blood, taken in the first trimester of pregnancy. The receptors here all came from a female donor with multiple sclerosis, enrolled in a pregnancy study.

The chain employs TRBV27 and TRBJ1-5, with D possibly matching TRBD1 (5 bases). V lost 4 bases and J lost 3, with 10 bases in between. The germline V gene has CDR1 MNHEY and CDR2 SMNVEV (reference sequence). The CDR3 runs 14 residues. CDR3 nucleotide sequence: TGTGCCAGCAGTTATCAGGGCTACAATCAGCCCCAGCATTTT. Encoded protein: CASSYQGYNQPQHF.

The V call is TRBV15, the J call TRBJ2-3; TRBD1 agrees at 10 bases. CDR3 length: 16 amino acids. Trimming took 0 bases from V and 0 from J; bases not matched to a gene: 0. Germline CDR1 LNHNV, CDR2 YYDKDF (reference sequence). CDR3: CATSRETGGSTDTQYF. CDR3 in DNA: TGTGCCACCAGCAGAGAGACAGGGGGCAGCACAGATACGCAGTATTTT.

The chain has TRBV19 and TRBJ2-7; TRBD2 matches 9 bases. The CDR3 contains 15 residues. Germline lookup yields CDR1 LNHDA and CDR2 SQIVND (reference sequence). V lost 1 base, J lost 3 bases, and 4 bases stayed unmatched. The CDR3 loop reads CASSIGASGDYEQYF. The CDR3 coding sequence is TGTGCCAGTAGTATAGGGGCTAGCGGGGACTACGAGCAGTACTTC.

The rearrangement joins TRBV29-1 to TRBJ2-1; 13 bases align to TRBD2. This CDR3 is built from 15 residues. CDR1 and CDR2 (germline): SQVTM, ANQGSEA. J was trimmed by 6 bases and V by 7 bases; bases with no gene match: 9. CDR3 protein: CSGRTSGRGGNEQFF. In nucleotides, the CDR3 is TGCAGCGGCCGCACTAGCGGGAGGGGAGGCAATGAGCAGTTCTTC.

This clone came up a few times. The chain links TRBV5-1 to TRBJ1-1; D is undetermined. The CDR3 spans 15 residues. Trimming shortened V by 0 bases and J by 4 bases, and 13 bases separated the two germline ends. The germline V gene encodes CDR1 SGHRS and CDR2 YFSETQ. CDR3 coding DNA: TGCGCCAGCAGCTTGGTTCGGGGTAGTTCCACTGAAGCTTTCTTT. It is translated as CASSLVRGSSTEAFF. Variable domain in full (rest from reference TRBV5-1 and TRBJ1-1): KAGVTQTPRYLIKTRGQQVTLSCSPISGHRSVSWYQQTPGQGLQFLFEYFSETQRNKGNFPGRFSGRQFSNSRSEMNVSTLELGDSALYLCASSLVRGSSTEAFFGQGTRLTVV.

The J gene is TRBJ2-2, the V gene TRBV7-2; the D is unclear. Germline assignment: CDR1 SGHTA and CDR2 FQGNSA. V lost 5 bases to trimming and J lost 1 base, with 11 bases between them. The CDR3 runs to 15 residues. The CDR3 spells CASSAKLRNTGELFF. Here the CDR3 DNA reads TGTGCCAGCAGCGCAAAACTAAGGAACACCGGGGAGCTGTTTTTT.

The genes are TRBV18 and TRBJ2-1; D gene unclear. The CDR3 has 13 amino acids. Germline CDR1 reads KGHSH; CDR2 reads LQKENI. Trimming shortened V by 3 bases and J by 6 bases, and 9 bases separated the two germline ends. The CDR3 coding sequence is TGTGCCAGCTCACCCAATTGGGCCAATGAGCAGTTCTTC. It encodes CASSPNWANEQFF.

The chain is built from TRBV5-6 and TRBJ1-2, with 8 bases matching TRBD1. Germline V gives CDR1 SGHDT, CDR2 YYEEEE. CDR3 length: 14 amino acids. With 7 bases clipped from V and 5 bases from J, the junction kept 10 bases outside the gene matches. The CDR3 reads CASVDRALFYGYTF. The CDR3 coding sequence is TGTGCCAGCGTGGACAGGGCCCTATTTTATGGCTACACCTTC.

The gene calls are TRBV29-1 and TRBJ2-7, with D perhaps matching TRBD2 (6 bases). With 5 bases removed from V and 0 bases from J, the gap between germline ends came to 14 bases. The CDR3 is made up of 14 amino acids. Germline V gene sequence: CDR1 SQVTM, CDR2 ANQGSEA. The CDR3 region has the DNA TGCAGCGTTTTGGGACTCCGAAGCTCCTACGAGCAGTACTTC. Translating gives CSVLGLRSSYEQYF.

The genes are TRBV4-2 and TRBJ2-7, with 7 bases matching TRBD2. The trim removed 0 bases at V and 3 bases at J, leaving 8 bases unmatched. From germline, CDR1 is LGHNA and CDR2 YNFKEQ. This CDR3 has 16 residues. CDR3 sequence reads: CASSQDRGRADYEQYF. The CDR3 nucleotides read TGTGCCAGCAGCCAAGATCGGGGGAGGGCGGACTACGAGCAGTACTTC.

The chain combines TRBV4-1 with TRBJ2-7; D is possibly TRBD2 (5 bases). The V and J ends lost 1 base and 5 bases respectively, with 9 bases between them. This CDR3 has 13 amino acids. The germline V gene has CDR1 MGHRA and CDR2 YSYEKL. The CDR3 coding sequence is TGCGCCAGCAGCCAAGGGAGGAGCGACGAGCAGTACTTC. Amino acids: CASSQGRSDEQYF.

This chain connects TRBV19 to TRBJ2-7; 12 nucleotides match TRBD2. Unmatched junction bases numbered 4, after V lost 5 bases and J lost 2 bases. The germline V gene encodes CDR1 LNHDA and CDR2 SQIVND (reference sequence). The CDR3 length is 15 residues. The CDR3 protein is CASSRTSGTTYEQYF. For the CDR3, the DNA is TGTGCCAGTAGTCGGACTAGCGGGACGACCTACGAGCAGTACTTC.

The V gene is TRBV19, the J gene TRBJ2-3, with a possible D match to TRBD2 (6 bases). V was shortened by 6 bases and J by 2 bases, with 18 bases between the two germline ends. Germline assignment: CDR1 LNHDA and CDR2 SQIVND (reference sequence). The CDR3 spans 16 residues. DNA for the CDR3: TGTGCCAGTAGCCCTGTACGGGGGACCCTCACAGATACGCAGTATTTT. Translating it yields CASSPVRGTLTDTQYF.

The count of this clone is one. The rearrangement joins TRBV15 to TRBJ2-2; weak D call: TRBD2 (6 bases). Trimming took 2 bases from V and 2 from J, leaving 12 bases between them. The germline CDR1 and CDR2 sequences are LNHNV and YYDKDF (reference sequence). The CDR3 totals 16 residues. CDR3 coding DNA: TGTGCCACCAGCAGATTGGGCGGGGTAAACACCGGGGAGCTGTTTTTT. Translated: CATSRLGGVNTGELFF.

The count of this clone is one. The CDR3 coding sequence is TGTGCCAGCAGCTTTGAACCGGGACTAGCGGGATACTACAATGAGCAGTTCTTC. Translated: CASSFEPGLAGYYNEQFF. The chain employs TRBV5-6 and TRBJ2-1; 13 bases fit TRBD2. V shed 2 bases and J 3 bases; nucleotides not matched to a gene: 8. In germline, CDR1 is SGHDT, CDR2 YYEEEE. The CDR3 has 18 amino acids.

Comment on this clone: The same CDR3 also results from other DNA sequences found in this sample. V and J are TRBV9 and TRBJ2-1, with D uncertain. The CDR3 totals 11 residues. V was clipped by 4 bases and J by 5 bases, with 4 bases between them. Germline-derived CDR1 and CDR2 are SGDLS and YYNGEE. The CDR3 DNA follows: TGTGCCAGCAGCCTTGACAATGAGCAGTTCTTC. Its protein is CASSLDNEQFF.

The chain joins TRBV6-1 to TRBJ2-5, with 12 bases that match TRBD2. J lost 5 bases, V lost 7 bases, and 8 bases had no gene match. In germline, CDR1 is MNHNS, CDR2 SASEGT. The CDR3 has 15 amino acids. As DNA, the CDR3 is TGTGCCAGCAACCCGACTAGCGGGAGCTGGGAGACCCAGTACTTC. Amino acid sequence: CASNPTSGSWETQYF.

The gene calls are TRBV18 and TRBJ2-2; TRBD1 is a possible D gene (5 bases). Per the germline V gene, CDR1 is KGHSH and CDR2 is LQKENI. This CDR3 is 15 amino acids long. V was clipped by 2 bases and J by 5 bases, with 12 bases between them. CDR3 residues: CASSPKGAGTGELFF. CDR3 nucleotide sequence: TGTGCCAGCTCACCAAAAGGGGCCGGGACCGGGGAGCTGTTTTTT.

The chain couples TRBV9 to TRBJ2-3, with 12 positions matching TRBD2. Trimming at V came to 3 bases and at J to 3 bases, leaving 2 bases not matched to a gene. The CDR3 is 15 amino acids. CDR1 is SGDLS, CDR2 YYNGEE, per germline. This CDR3 reads CASSETSGRTDTQYF. CDR3 in DNA: TGTGCCAGCAGCGAGACTAGCGGGAGAACAGATACGCAGTATTTT.

This chain uses TRBV29-1 with TRBJ2-1; TRBD2 matches at 12 bases. The length of the CDR3 is 18 residues. Trimming took 3 bases from V and 0 from J; bases not matched to a gene: 9. CDR1 and CDR2 from the germline V gene are SQVTM and ANQGSEA. The CDR3 loop reads CSVEGLAGGPSSYNEQFF. DNA for the CDR3: TGCAGCGTTGAGGGGCTAGCGGGAGGGCCCAGCTCCTACAATGAGCAGTTCTTC.

V gene TRBV25-1 combines with J gene TRBJ1-2; weak D call: TRBD1 (6 bases). Germline V gene sequence: CDR1 MGHDK, CDR2 SYGVNS. The V end lost 2 bases, the J end lost 2 bases, and 9 bases lay between the germline ends. The CDR3 totals 14 residues. The CDR3 sequence: CASSETGTNYGYTF. The CDR3 bases are TGTGCCAGCAGTGAAACAGGGACCAACTATGGCTACACCTTC.

V usage is TRBV5-1 and J usage is TRBJ2-2, with 7 bases identical to TRBD2. The germline CDR1 and CDR2 sequences are SGHRS and YFSETQ. With V trimmed by 4 bases and J by 2 bases, 8 bases remained unmatched. The CDR3 is made up of 16 amino acids. Here the CDR3 reads CASSGSSGRNTGELFF. In nucleotides, the CDR3 is TGCGCCAGCAGCGGCTCTAGCGGACGAAACACCGGGGAGCTGTTTTTT.

The chain links TRBV6-1 to TRBJ1-1; 11 bases map to TRBD1. CDR1 and CDR2 (germline): MNHNS, SASEGT. With 1 base clipped from V and 0 bases from J, the junction kept 1 base outside the gene matches. The length of the CDR3 is 16 residues. CDR3 in DNA: TGTGCCAGCAGTGAAGGGACAGGGGGCTTGAACACTGAAGCTTTCTTT. Translated: CASSEGTGGLNTEAFF.

The chain links TRBV7-6 to TRBJ2-3; D is possibly TRBD1 (6 bases). Trimming took off 2 bases at V and 5 bases at J, with 11 bases between the two ends. The CDR3 runs to 14 residues. Germline values: CDR1 SGHVS, CDR2 FNYEAQ. The CDR3: CASSLFRGLDTQYF. The CDR3, as DNA: TGTGCCAGCAGCTTATTCAGGGGCTTAGATACGCAGTATTTT. The full variable domain, completed using reference TRBV7-6 and TRBJ2-3, is GAGVSQSPRYKVTKRGQDVALRCDPISGHVSLYWYRQALGQGPEFLTYFNYEAQQDKSGLPNDRFSAERPEGSISTLTIQRTEQRDSAMYRCASSLFRGLDTQYFGPGTRLTVL.

This chain links TRBV7-9 with TRBJ1-1; D is ambiguous. The germline gives CDR1 SEHNR, CDR2 FQNEAQ (reference sequence). The CDR3 consists of 14 residues. The V end lost 5 bases, the J end lost 1 base, and 11 bases lay between the germline ends. The CDR3 sequence is CASSQLGGNTEAFF. The CDR3 bases are TGTGCCAGCAGCCAGCTAGGAGGGAACACTGAAGCTTTCTTT.

The V and J genes are TRBV11-1 and TRBJ2-5, with D maybe TRBD1 (6 bases). CDR3 length equals 13 residues. Trimming took off 5 bases at V and 5 bases at J, with 12 bases between the two ends. From germline, CDR1 is SGHAT and CDR2 FQDESV (reference sequence). CDR3: CASSVGQIETQYF. CDR3 DNA sequence: TGTGCCAGCAGCGTCGGACAGATTGAGACCCAGTACTTC.

The chain links TRBV4-1 to TRBJ1-2; 8 bases match TRBD1. Germline CDR1 MGHRA, CDR2 YSYEKL. Losses at the gene ends were 4 bases for V and 8 bases for J; bases not matched to a gene: 9. The CDR3 runs to 14 residues. The CDR3 sequence is CASSPQGERRGYTF. In nucleotides, the CDR3 is TGCGCCAGCAGCCCACAGGGGGAGCGCAGGGGCTACACCTTC.